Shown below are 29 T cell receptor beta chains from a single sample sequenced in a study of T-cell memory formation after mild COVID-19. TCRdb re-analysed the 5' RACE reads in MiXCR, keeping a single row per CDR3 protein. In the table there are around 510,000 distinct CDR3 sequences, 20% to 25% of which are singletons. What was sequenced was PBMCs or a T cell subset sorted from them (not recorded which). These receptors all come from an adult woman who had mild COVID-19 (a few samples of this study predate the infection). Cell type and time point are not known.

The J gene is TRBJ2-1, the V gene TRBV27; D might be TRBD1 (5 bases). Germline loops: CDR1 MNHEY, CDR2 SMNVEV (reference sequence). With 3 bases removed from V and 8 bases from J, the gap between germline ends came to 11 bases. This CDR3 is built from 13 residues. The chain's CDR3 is CASSLFTGDEQFF. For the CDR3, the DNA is TGTGCCAGCAGTTTGTTCACAGGCGATGAGCAGTTCTTC.

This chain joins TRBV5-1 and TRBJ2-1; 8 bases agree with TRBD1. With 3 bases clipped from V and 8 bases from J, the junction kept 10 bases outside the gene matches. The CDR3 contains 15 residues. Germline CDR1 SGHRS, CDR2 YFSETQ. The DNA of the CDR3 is TGCGCCAGCAGCTACGGACAGGGTTCTTTGGATGAGCAGTTCTTC. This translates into CASSYGQGSLDEQFF.

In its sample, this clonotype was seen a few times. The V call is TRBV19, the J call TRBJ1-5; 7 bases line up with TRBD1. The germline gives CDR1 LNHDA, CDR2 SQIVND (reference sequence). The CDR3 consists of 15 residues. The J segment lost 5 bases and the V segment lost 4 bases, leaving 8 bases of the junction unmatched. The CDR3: CASSTWDRYDQPQHF. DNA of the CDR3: TGTGCCAGTAGTACCTGGGACAGATACGATCAGCCCCAGCATTTT.

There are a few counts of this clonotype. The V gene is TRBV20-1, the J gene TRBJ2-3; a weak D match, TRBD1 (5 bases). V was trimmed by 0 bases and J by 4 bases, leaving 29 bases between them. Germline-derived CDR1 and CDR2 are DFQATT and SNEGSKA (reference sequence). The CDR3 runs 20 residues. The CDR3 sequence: CSARDFHHPQTGTQADTQYF. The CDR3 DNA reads TGCAGTGCTAGAGATTTTCACCACCCACAAACAGGTACACAAGCAGATACGCAGTATTTT.

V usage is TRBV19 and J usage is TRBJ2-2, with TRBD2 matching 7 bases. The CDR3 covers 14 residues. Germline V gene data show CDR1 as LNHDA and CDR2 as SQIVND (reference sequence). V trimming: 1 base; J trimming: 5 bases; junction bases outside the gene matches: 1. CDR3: CASSIAGGTGELFF. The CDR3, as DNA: TGTGCCAGTAGTATAGCGGGAGGTACCGGGGAGCTGTTTTTT.

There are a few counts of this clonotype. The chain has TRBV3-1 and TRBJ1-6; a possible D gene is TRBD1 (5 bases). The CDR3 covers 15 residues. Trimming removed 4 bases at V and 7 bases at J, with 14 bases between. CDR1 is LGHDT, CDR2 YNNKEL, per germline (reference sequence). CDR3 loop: CASSPLGGDNSPLHF. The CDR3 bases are TGTGCCAGCAGCCCCCTCGGGGGAGACAATTCACCCCTCCACTTT.

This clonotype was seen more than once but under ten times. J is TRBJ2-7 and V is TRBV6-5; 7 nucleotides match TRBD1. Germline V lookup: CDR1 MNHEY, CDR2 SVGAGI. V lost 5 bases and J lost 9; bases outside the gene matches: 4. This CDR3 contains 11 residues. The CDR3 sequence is CASSTRDRQYF. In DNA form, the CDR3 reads TGTGCCAGCAGTACCCGGGACAGGCAGTACTTC.

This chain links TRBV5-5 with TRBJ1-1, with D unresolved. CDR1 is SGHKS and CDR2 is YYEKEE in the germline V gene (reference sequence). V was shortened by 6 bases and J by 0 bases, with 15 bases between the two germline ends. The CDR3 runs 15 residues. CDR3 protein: CASMRDTTLNTEAFF. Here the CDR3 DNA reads TGTGCCAGCATGAGAGACACAACTTTGAACACTGAAGCTTTCTTT.

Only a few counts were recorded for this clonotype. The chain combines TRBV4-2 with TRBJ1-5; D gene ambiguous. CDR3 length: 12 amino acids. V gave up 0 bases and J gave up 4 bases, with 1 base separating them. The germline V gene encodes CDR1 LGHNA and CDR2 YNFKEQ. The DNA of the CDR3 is TGTGCCAGCAGCCAAGATAATCAGCCCCAGCATTTT. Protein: CASSQDNQPQHF.

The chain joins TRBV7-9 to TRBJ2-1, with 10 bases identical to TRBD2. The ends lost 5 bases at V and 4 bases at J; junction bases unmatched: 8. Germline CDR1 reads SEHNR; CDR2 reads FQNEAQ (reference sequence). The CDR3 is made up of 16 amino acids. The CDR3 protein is CASSLGLADVYNEQFF. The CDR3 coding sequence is TGTGCCAGCAGCCTCGGACTAGCGGACGTTTACAATGAGCAGTTCTTC.

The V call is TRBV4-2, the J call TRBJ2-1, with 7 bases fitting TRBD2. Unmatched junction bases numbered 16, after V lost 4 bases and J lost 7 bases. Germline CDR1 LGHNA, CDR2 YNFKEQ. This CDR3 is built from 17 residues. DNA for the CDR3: TGTGCCAGCAGCCTATTAGAGGTGGGCGGGGGAAAAAATGAGCAGTTCTTC. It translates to CASSLLEVGGGKNEQFF.

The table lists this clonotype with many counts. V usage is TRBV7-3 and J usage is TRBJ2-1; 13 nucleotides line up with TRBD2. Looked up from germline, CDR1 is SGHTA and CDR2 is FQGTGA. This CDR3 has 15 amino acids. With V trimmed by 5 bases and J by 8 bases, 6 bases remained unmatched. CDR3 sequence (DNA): TGTGCCAGCAGCCTAGGACTAGCGGGAGCAGATGAGCAGTTCTTC. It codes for CASSLGLAGADEQFF.

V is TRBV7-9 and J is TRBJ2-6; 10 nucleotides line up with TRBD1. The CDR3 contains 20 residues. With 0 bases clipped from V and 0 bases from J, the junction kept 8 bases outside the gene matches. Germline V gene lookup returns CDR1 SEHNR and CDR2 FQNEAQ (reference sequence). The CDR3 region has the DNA TGTGCCAGCAGCTTAGCGCGTAGGGACAGGGGCTACTCTGGGGCCAACGTCCTGACTTTC. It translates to CASSLARRDRGYSGANVLTF.

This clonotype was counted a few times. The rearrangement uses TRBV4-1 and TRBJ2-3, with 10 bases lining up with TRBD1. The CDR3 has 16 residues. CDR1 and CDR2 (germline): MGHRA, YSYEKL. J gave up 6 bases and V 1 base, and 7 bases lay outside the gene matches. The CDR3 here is CASSQGGQGRGDTQYF. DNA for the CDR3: TGCGCCAGCAGCCAAGGGGGACAGGGGAGAGGCGATACGCAGTATTTT.

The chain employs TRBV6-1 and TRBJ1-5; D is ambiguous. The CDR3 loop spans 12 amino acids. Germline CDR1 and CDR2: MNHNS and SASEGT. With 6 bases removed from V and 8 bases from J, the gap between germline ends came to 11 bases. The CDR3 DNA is TGTGCCAGCAGCCTATTTCCTAAGCCCCAGCATTTT. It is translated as CASSLFPKPQHF.

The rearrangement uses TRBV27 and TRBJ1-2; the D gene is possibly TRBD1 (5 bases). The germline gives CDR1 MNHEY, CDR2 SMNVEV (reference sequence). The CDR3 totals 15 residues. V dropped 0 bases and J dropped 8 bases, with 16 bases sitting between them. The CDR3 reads CASSLSLGTVAGYTF. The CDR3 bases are TGTGCCAGCAGTTTATCGTTAGGGACGGTAGCGGGCTACACCTTC.

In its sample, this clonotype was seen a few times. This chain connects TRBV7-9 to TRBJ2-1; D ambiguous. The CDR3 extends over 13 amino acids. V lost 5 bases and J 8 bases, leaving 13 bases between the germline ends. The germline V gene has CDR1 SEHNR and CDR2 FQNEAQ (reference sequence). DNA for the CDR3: TGTGCCAGCAGCCCCCCGCGGAGAGATGAGCAGTTCTTC. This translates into CASSPPRRDEQFF.

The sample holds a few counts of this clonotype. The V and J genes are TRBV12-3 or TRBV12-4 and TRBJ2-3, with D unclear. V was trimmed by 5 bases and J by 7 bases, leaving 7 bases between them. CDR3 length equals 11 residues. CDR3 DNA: TGTGCCAGCAGTAGCCAGAATACGCAGTATTTT. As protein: CASSSQNTQYF.

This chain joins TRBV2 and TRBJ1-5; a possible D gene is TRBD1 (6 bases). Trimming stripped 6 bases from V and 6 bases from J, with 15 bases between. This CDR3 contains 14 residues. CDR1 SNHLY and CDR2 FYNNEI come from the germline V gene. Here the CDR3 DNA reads TGTGCCAGCAGCATTGCGGGGGGCGGTCAGCCCCAGCATTTT. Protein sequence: CASSIAGGGQPQHF.

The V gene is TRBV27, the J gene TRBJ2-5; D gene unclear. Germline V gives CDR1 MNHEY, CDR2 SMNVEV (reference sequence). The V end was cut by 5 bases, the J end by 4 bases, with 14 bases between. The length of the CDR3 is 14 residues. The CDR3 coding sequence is TGTGCCAGCAGTCGCCTAGTGAAGGGAGAGACCCAGTACTTC. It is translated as CASSRLVKGETQYF.

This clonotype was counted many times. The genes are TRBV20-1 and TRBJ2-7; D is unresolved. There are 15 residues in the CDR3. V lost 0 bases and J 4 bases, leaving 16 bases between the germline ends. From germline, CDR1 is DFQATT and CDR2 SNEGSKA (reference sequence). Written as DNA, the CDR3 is TGCAGTGCTAGAGATAATCAGCAGGTCTGGTACGAGCAGTACTTC. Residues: CSARDNQQVWYEQYF.

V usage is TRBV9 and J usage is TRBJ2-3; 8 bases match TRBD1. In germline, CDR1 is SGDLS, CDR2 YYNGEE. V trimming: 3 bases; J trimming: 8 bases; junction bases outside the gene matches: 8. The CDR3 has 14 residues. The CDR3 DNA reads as TGTGCCAGCAGCGCCGGGACAGGACAAGGTACGCAGTATTTT. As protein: CASSAGTGQGTQYF.

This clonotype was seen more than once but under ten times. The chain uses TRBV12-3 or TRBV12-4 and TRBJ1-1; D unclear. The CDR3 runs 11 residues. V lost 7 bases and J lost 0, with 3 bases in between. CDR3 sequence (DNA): TGTGCCAGCAAAGTGAACACTGAAGCTTTCTTT. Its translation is CASKVNTEAFF.

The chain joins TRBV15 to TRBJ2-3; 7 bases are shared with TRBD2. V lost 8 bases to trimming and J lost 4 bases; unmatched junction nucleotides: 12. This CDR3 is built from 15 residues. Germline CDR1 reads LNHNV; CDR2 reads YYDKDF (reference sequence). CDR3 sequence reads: CATRREARWADTQYF. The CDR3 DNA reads TGTGCCACCCGTCGGGAGGCCCGCTGGGCAGATACGCAGTATTTT.

This chain's CDR3 is CASSRAAADTQYF. In DNA form, the CDR3 reads TGCGCCAGCAGCCGGGCCGCGGCAGATACGCAGTATTTT. This rearrangement joins TRBV4-1 to TRBJ2-3; D is unresolved. The V end lost 4 bases, the J end lost 4 bases, and 9 bases lay between the germline ends. The CDR3 consists of 13 residues. Germline loops: CDR1 MGHRA, CDR2 YSYEKL.

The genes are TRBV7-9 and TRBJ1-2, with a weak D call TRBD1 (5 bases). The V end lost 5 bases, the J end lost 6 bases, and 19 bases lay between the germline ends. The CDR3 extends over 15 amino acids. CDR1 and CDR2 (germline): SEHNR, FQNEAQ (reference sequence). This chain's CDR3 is CASSPGVPSPDGYTF. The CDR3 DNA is TGTGCCAGCAGCCCGGGGGTTCCTTCACCGGATGGCTACACCTTC.

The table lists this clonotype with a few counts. CDR3 in DNA: TGTGCCAGCAGCTTGAGAACGTTACAGGGGGCCACTGAAGCTTTCTTT. It codes for CASSLRTLQGATEAFF. The chain employs TRBV7-9 and TRBJ1-1; 9 positions agree with TRBD1. V shed 3 bases and J 4 bases; nucleotides not matched to a gene: 9. The CDR3 consists of 16 residues. The germline V gene has CDR1 SEHNR and CDR2 FQNEAQ (reference sequence).

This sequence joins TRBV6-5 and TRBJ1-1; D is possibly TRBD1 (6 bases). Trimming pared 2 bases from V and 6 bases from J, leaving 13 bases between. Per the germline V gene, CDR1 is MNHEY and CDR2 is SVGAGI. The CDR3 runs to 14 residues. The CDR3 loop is CASSYQGMRAEAFF. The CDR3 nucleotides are TGTGCCAGCAGTTACCAGGGGATGAGGGCTGAAGCTTTCTTT.

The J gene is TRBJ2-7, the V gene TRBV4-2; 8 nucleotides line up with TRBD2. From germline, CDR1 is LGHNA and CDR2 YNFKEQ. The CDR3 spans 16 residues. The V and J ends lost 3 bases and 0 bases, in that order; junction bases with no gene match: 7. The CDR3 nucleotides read TGTGCCAGCAGCCATCAACTAGCGGTAAGCTCCTACGAGCAGTACTTC. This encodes CASSHQLAVSSYEQYF.